These 22 T cell receptor beta chains share one sample of origin, sequenced in a study of post-analysis software for immune sequencing data. Findings and limits, study-wide: A handful of TRBV segments (TRBV5-6, TRBV5-1 and TRBV20-1 among them) occurred more frequently in patients than in controls.

Unique molecular identifiers were built into the TCR beta cDNA libraries. TCRdb reprocessed the PCR reads with MiXCR, giving one entry per CDR3 protein. The sample consists of hundreds of thousands of distinct CDR3 sequences, roughly three fifths of them appearing once. Antigen specificity for these receptors is unknown. Source material: blood. These receptors were taken from a girl aged 2 to 9 with multiple sclerosis.

The chain links TRBV5-5 to TRBJ2-1, with D unclear. From germline, CDR1 is SGHKS and CDR2 YYEKEE (reference sequence). The CDR3 contains 12 residues. V lost 0 bases to trimming and J lost 11 bases, with 9 bases between them. DNA of the CDR3: TGTGCCAGCAGCTTGGATCGGGCCAAGCAGTTCTTC. This sequence encodes CASSLDRAKQFF. The full variable domain, with the rest looked up from reference TRBV5-5 and TRBJ2-1, is DAGVTQSPTHLIKTRGQQVTLRCSPISGHKSVSWYQQVLGQGPQFIFQYYEKEERGRGNFPDRFSARQFPNYSSELNVNALLLGDSALYLCASSLDRAKQFFGPGTRLTVL.

V and J are TRBV5-1 and TRBJ1-2; TRBD1 matches 7 bases. Germline lookup yields CDR1 SGHRS and CDR2 YFSETQ. This CDR3 is built from 14 residues. The V segment lost 3 bases and the J segment 6 bases; nucleotides outside the gene matches: 8. The CDR3 nucleotides read TGCGCCAGCAGCTCACAGGGGAATAGCGATGGCTACACCTTC. Translated, it gives CASSSQGNSDGYTF.

V and J are TRBV7-2 and TRBJ2-4, with D perhaps TRBD2 (6 bases). CDR1 is SGHTA, CDR2 FQGNSA, per germline. V lost 0 bases and J lost 4, with 10 bases in between. The CDR3 loop spans 15 amino acids. The CDR3 reads CASSLAAGRKNIQYF. Written as DNA, the CDR3 is TGTGCCAGCAGCTTAGCTGCGGGGCGAAAAAACATTCAGTACTTC.

This rearrangement joins TRBV5-5 to TRBJ2-4; D not certain. Judging by the DNA end, TRBJ2-7 fits better; the J call may be wrong. This CDR3 has 12 amino acids. Germline CDR1 and CDR2: SGHKS and YYEKEE (reference sequence). This CDR3 is CASSFTEYEQYF. The CDR3 nucleotides read TGTGCCAGCAGCTTCACGGAGTACGAGCAGTACTTC.

This clonotype was picked up a small number of times. CDR3 DNA sequence: TGCAGTGTCACGGACAGCTACAATGAGCAGTTCTTC. This translates into CSVTDSYNEQFF. The V and J genes are TRBV20-1 and TRBJ2-1, with D possibly matching TRBD1 (6 bases). Trimming took off 7 bases at V and 3 bases at J, with 10 bases between the two ends. CDR1 and CDR2 (germline): DFQATT, SNEGSKA (reference sequence). This CDR3 has 12 residues.

The chain links TRBV6-6 to TRBJ2-5; D may be TRBD2 (6 bases). The ends were cut back, 7 bases at V and 4 bases at J, with 16 bases in the middle. The CDR3 is 14 residues long. From germline, CDR1 is MNHNY and CDR2 SVGAGI (reference sequence). CDR3 nucleotides: TGTGCCAGCACCACTGGGGTGGGGGGAGAGACCCAGTACTTC. Its translation is CASTTGVGGETQYF.

The chain links TRBV12-3 or TRBV12-4 to TRBJ2-7, with 7 bases aligning to TRBD2. The J call is in doubt because the DNA end fits TRBJ2-5 better. This CDR3 contains 14 residues. CDR3 bases: TGTGCCAGCATCTTAGGTGGGAGGGTAGAGACCCAGTACTTC. It translates to CASILGGRVETQYF.

In its sample, this clonotype was seen a few times. The V and J genes are TRBV15 and TRBJ2-7; D possibly uses TRBD1 or TRBD2 (5 bases each). The CDR3 totals 15 residues. Germline CDR1 and CDR2: LNHNV and YYDKDF (reference sequence). Trimming shortened V by 2 bases and J by 3 bases, and 14 bases separated the two germline ends. The CDR3 DNA sequence: TGTGCCACCAGCAGATACCGGGACCGAGGCTACGAGCAGTACTTC. It yields the protein CATSRYRDRGYEQYF. The complete variable domain, with remaining parts taken from reference TRBV15 and TRBJ2-7, reads DAMVIQNPRYQVTQFGKPVTLSCSQTLNHNVMYWYQQKSSQAPKLLFHYYDKDFNNEADTPDNFQSRRPNTSFCFLDIRSPGLGDTAMYLCATSRYRDRGYEQYFGPGTRLTVT.

The count of this clonotype is one. J is TRBJ2-7 and V is TRBV11-1; D is perhaps TRBD1 or TRBD2 (5 bases each). The CDR3 covers 17 residues. Germline loops: CDR1 SGHAT, CDR2 FQDESV (reference sequence). Trimming stripped 5 bases from V and 1 base from J, with 21 bases between. The CDR3 DNA sequence: TGTGCCAGCAGCCGAACGACAGTCCAAACTAGATCCTACGAGCAGTACTTC. It codes for CASSRTTVQTRSYEQYF.

The V call is TRBV12-3 or TRBV12-4, the J call TRBJ2-1; 12 positions agree with TRBD2. The CDR3 runs 16 residues. J lost 6 bases, V lost 4 bases, and 7 bases had no gene match. The CDR3 protein is CASSSRTSGVCNEQFF. Written as DNA, the CDR3 is TGTGCCAGCAGTTCTAGGACTAGCGGGGTATGCAATGAGCAGTTCTTC.

This clonotype was observed a handful of times. This chain links TRBV4-2 with TRBJ1-6, with D possibly matching TRBD1 (6 bases). From germline, CDR1 is LGHNA and CDR2 YNFKEQ. This CDR3 spans 15 amino acids. V gave up 1 base and J gave up 7 bases, with 11 bases separating them. The DNA for the CDR3 is TGTGCCAGCAGCCAAGGCGGGGGCGCGAATTCACCCCTCCACTTT. Residues: CASSQGGGANSPLHF.

The chain uses TRBV18 and TRBJ2-1; 9 bases fit TRBD1. CDR1 and CDR2 from the germline V gene are KGHSH and LQKENI. V was pared by 3 bases and J by 4 bases, with 7 bases of the junction left unmatched. The CDR3 consists of 16 residues. CDR3 DNA sequence: TGTGCCAGCTCACCGTCGGGACAGGGCTCGTACAATGAGCAGTTCTTC. This sequence encodes CASSPSGQGSYNEQFF. Complete variable domain (other parts from reference TRBV18 and TRBJ2-1): NAGVMQNPRHLVRRRGQEARLRCSPMKGHSHVYWYRQLPEEGLKFMVYLQKENIIDESGMPKERFSAEFPKEGPSILRIQQVVRGDSAAYFCASSPSGQGSYNEQFFGPGTRLTVL.

The chain recombines TRBV7-2 with TRBJ2-7; D gene uncertain. The end of the DNA fits TRBJ2-5 better, so the J call may be wrong. CDR1 and CDR2 from the germline V gene are SGHTA and FQGNSA. CDR3 size: 14 residues. The CDR3 coding sequence is TGTGCCAGCAGCTTAGCGTTGCGGCAAGAGACCCAGTACTTC. This sequence encodes CASSLALRQETQYF.

The rearrangement links TRBV6-5 to TRBJ1-4, with D perhaps matching TRBD1 (6 bases). The V end lost 6 bases, the J end lost 5 bases, and 13 bases lay between the germline ends. The CDR3 is 14 residues long. From germline, CDR1 is MNHEY and CDR2 SVGAGI. CDR3 sequence: CASRNRDSNEKLFF. DNA of the CDR3: TGTGCCAGCAGGAACAGGGACTCCAATGAAAAACTGTTTTTT.

The CDR3 sequence is CASSVEAGANGEQFF. The CDR3 nucleotides read TGTGCCAGCAGCGTAGAAGCGGGGGCCAACGGTGAGCAGTTCTTC. V is TRBV9 and J is TRBJ2-1, with 8 positions matching TRBD2. The CDR3 runs 15 residues. Germline CDR1 reads SGDLS; CDR2 reads YYNGEE. With V trimmed by 0 bases and J by 9 bases, 8 bases remained unmatched.

This chain uses TRBV6-5 with TRBJ1-2; D remains unclear. Germline CDR1 and CDR2: MNHEY and SVGAGI. CDR3 length: 16 residues. Trimming removed 2 bases at V and 8 bases at J, with 21 bases between. As DNA, the CDR3 is TGTGCCAGCAGTTACACAACCGGGATTTCTCGGACCGGCTACACCTTC. Its translation is CASSYTTGISRTGYTF.

This clonotype was detected a few times. The J gene is TRBJ2-5, the V gene TRBV20-1; the D gene is possibly TRBD1 (6 bases). The better agreement between TRBJ2-7 and the DNA end casts doubt on the J call. Germline-derived CDR1 and CDR2 are DFQATT and SNEGSKA (reference sequence). The CDR3 runs to 13 residues. In nucleotides, the CDR3 is TGCAGTGCTAGTCTTACAGGGACCCACGAGCAGTACTTC. It specifies CSASLTGTHEQYF.

The sample holds a few counts of this clonotype. The chain employs TRBV5-1 and TRBJ2-3; 7 bases agree with TRBD1. With 7 bases clipped from V and 2 bases from J, the junction kept 7 bases outside the gene matches. In germline, CDR1 is SGHRS, CDR2 YFSETQ. This CDR3 is 14 amino acids long. The CDR3 nucleotides are TGCGCCAGCGCCCCGACAGGGACCACAGATACGCAGTATTTT. It is translated as CASAPTGTTDTQYF. Full variable domain (missing parts from reference TRBV5-1 and TRBJ2-3): KAGVTQTPRYLIKTRGQQVTLSCSPISGHRSVSWYQQTPGQGLQFLFEYFSETQRNKGNFPGRFSGRQFSNSRSEMNVSTLELGDSALYLCASAPTGTTDTQYFGPGTRLTVL.

This rearrangement joins TRBV10-3 to TRBJ2-1; no definite D call. The CDR3 is 13 amino acids. In germline, CDR1 is ENHRY, CDR2 SYGVKD. Trimming took 4 bases from V and 5 from J, leaving 9 bases between them. The CDR3, as DNA: TGTGCCATCAGTGGAGACGGTAACAATGAGCAGTTCTTC. It is translated as CAISGDGNNEQFF.

V gene TRBV6-1 combines with J gene TRBJ2-5; 7 bases fit TRBD1. This CDR3 contains 14 residues. Germline lookup yields CDR1 MNHNS and CDR2 SASEGT. V lost 4 bases, J lost 1 base, and 3 bases stayed unmatched. The CDR3 bases are TGTGCCAGCAGTGGTAACAGGGGCCAAGAGACCCAGTACTTC. Translating it yields CASSGNRGQETQYF.

The chain has TRBV7-9 and TRBJ2-3; no clear D gene. Between the trimmed V and J ends, which lost 2 bases and 2 bases, there was a span of 8 bases. CDR1 is SEHNR and CDR2 is FQNEAQ in the germline V gene (reference sequence). CDR3 length: 14 amino acids. CDR3 sequence reads: CASSLMTDTDTQYF. The CDR3 bases are TGTGCCAGCAGCTTAATGACGGACACAGATACGCAGTATTTT. Full variable domain (outside the CDR3, taken from reference TRBV7-9 and TRBJ2-3): DTGVSQNPRHKITKRGQNVTFRCDPISEHNRLYWYRQTLGQGPEFLTYFQNEAQLEKSRLLSDRFSAERPKGSFSTLEIQRTEQGDSAMYLCASSLMTDTDTQYFGPGTRLTVL.

The V call is TRBV28, the J call TRBJ1-2; 9 nucleotides match TRBD1. Unmatched junction bases numbered 11, after V lost 5 bases and J lost 4 bases. Germline CDR1 MDHEN, CDR2 SYDVKM. The CDR3 runs to 16 residues. The DNA for the CDR3 is TGTGCCAGCAGTCTAGACTGGGGGACAGGGACCTATGGCTACACCTTC. Residues: CASSLDWGTGTYGYTF.